The rows below give T cell receptor beta chains drawn from one sample of a study of PD-1 blockade in classical Hodgkin lymphoma. TCRdb's table, derived via immunoSEQ multiplex PCR, lists solely in-frame clones and lacks some. Here the sample spans tens of thousands of clones, approximately 78% being singletons. The source was CD4+ T cells from blood, collected before the fourth cycle of nivolumab. The receptor source for this set is a human donor with classical Hodgkin lymphoma. The CDR3 runs from the conserved cysteine through the conserved F or W. Fields, in order: clone size, J gene, V gene, CDR3 protein. The size field is filled for only some rows; it gives once, few, many or a size class.

>NA|TRBJ1-5|TRBV30
CAWSAIGYSNQPQHF
>NA|TRBJ2-3|TRBV28
CASPPGATSTDTQYF
>NA|TRBJ1-2|TRBV5-1
CASSLGPDREAYGYTF
>NA|TRBJ1-5|TRBV6-6
CASSSRPGGNQPQHF
>few|TRBJ1-5|TRBV18
CASSPRDSDQPQHF
>NA|TRBJ2-5|TRBV5-1
CASFLAGGKETQYF
>NA|TRBJ1-4|TRBV5-1
CASSLAGEVGEKLFF
>NA|TRBJ2-2|TRBV28
CASSTGQGVTGELFF
>few|TRBJ2-7|TRBV5-1
CASSLEQGIYEQYF
>NA|TRBJ2-7|TRBV5-1
CASSLQGSPYEQYF
>NA|TRBJ1-2|TRBV10-2
CASSGLDSLGDPLYTF